These T cell receptor beta chains were read from a single sample in a study of cytomegalovirus exposure and HLA in healthy donors. Assay: immunoSEQ multiplex PCR; the TCRdb copy retains only in-frame clones and omits some. This sample has some 90,000 clones, with about 81% found just once. Source material: PBMCs. These receptors were taken from a middle-aged man in good health and CMV-seronegative. The CDR3 runs from the conserved cysteine through the conserved F or W. Fields, in order: J gene, clone size, D gene, V gene, CDR3 protein, CDR3 DNA. A D gene is named only where the DNA matches it firmly. A row's size may be missing; if present it is once, few, many or a size class.

TRBJ1-5 . . TRBV5-5 CASSSQPGGVGNQPQHF TGTGCCAGCAGCAGCCAACCGGGGGGGGTCGGTAATCAGCCCCAGCATTTT
TRBJ2-7 . . TRBV11-2 CASSQGLTYEQYF TGTGCCAGCTCCCAGGGCCTCACCTACGAGCAGTACTTC
TRBJ1-5 few TRBD1 TRBV6-1 CASRDRGGNQPQHF TGTGCCAGCAGGGACAGGGGTGGCAATCAGCCCCAGCATTTT
TRBJ2-7 . TRBD1 TRBV7-8 CASSLSTGAVYEQYF TGTGCCAGCAGCTTATCTACAGGGGCCGTCTACGAGCAGTACTTC
TRBJ1-1 . . TRBV5-1 CASSLVGRLGAFF TGCGCCAGCAGCTTGGTGGGGCGGCTGGGAGCTTTCTTT
TRBJ1-2 . . TRBV5-1 CASSLDKYGYTF TGCGCCAGCAGCTTGGATAAATATGGCTACACCTTC
TRBJ1-5 . . TRBV6-5 CASGRGDSNQPQHF TGTGCCAGCGGCCGGGGGGATAGCAATCAGCCCCAGCATTTT
TRBJ2-5 . . TRBV6-5 CASSYSNSVETQYF TGTGCCAGCAGTTACTCGAACTCCGTGGAGACCCAGTACTTC
TRBJ2-1 . TRBD2 TRBV19 CASRALGGGYEQFF TGTGCCAGTAGGGCCCTCGGGGGGGGCTATGAGCAGTTCTTC
TRBJ1-5 . . TRBV29-1 CSVESGVGNQPQHF TGCAGCGTTGAGTCGGGGGTGGGCAATCAGCCCCAGCATTTT
TRBJ1-1 . TRBD1 TRBV29-1 CSARTGGDTEAFF TGCAGCGCACGGACAGGGGGAGACACTGAAGCTTTCTTT
TRBJ2-7 . TRBD1 TRBV27 CASGRQGACEQYF TGTGCCAGCGGCCGACAGGGGGCATGTGAGCAGTACTTC
TRBJ2-3 . TRBD2 TRBV27 CASSLSSSGATSTDTQYF TGTGCCAGCAGTTTATCCTCTAGCGGGGCAACTAGCACAGATACGCAGTATTTT
TRBJ1-1 . TRBD1 TRBV6-1 CASSQTGVPEAFF TGTGCCAGCAGCCAAACAGGGGTCCCTGAAGCTTTCTTT
TRBJ1-4 . . TRBV7-2 CASSSSTGTWYEKLFF TGTGCCAGCAGCTCATCGACGGGAACGTGGTATGAAAAACTGTTTTTT
TRBJ1-1 once . TRBV20-1 CSARANTEAFF TGCAGTGCTAGGGCGAACACTGAAGCTTTCTTT
TRBJ1-2 . . TRBV19 CASTISHSIGIYGYTF TGTGCCAGTACTATATCGCACAGCATCGGCATCTATGGCTACACCTTC
TRBJ2-7 . . TRBV6-1 CASKRTYEQYF TGTGCCAGCAAGCGGACCTACGAGCAGTACTTC
TRBJ1-2 once . TRBV5-1 CASSLKGELFGYTF TGCGCCAGCAGCTTAAAGGGAGAACTATTCGGCTACACCTTC
TRBJ2-1 . TRBD2 TRBV27 CASETSGVNNEQFF TGTGCCAGTGAGACTAGCGGGGTCAACAATGAGCAGTTCTTC
TRBJ2-1 . TRBD2 TRBV6-4 CASSAYSGRAPNYNEQFF TGTGCCAGCAGTGCCTATAGCGGGCGAGCACCAAACTACAATGAGCAGTTCTTC
TRBJ2-2 . TRBD1 TRBV19 CASMGTGRTGELFF TGTGCCAGTATGGGGACAGGCAGGACCGGGGAGCTGTTTTTT
TRBJ2-1 . TRBD1 TRBV16 CASSQRQGDNEQFF TGTGCCAGCAGCCAACGACAGGGGGACAATGAGCAGTTCTTC
TRBJ2-1 . TRBD1 TRBV29-1 CSGTGQGSHEQFF TGCAGCGGCACGGGACAGGGGTCCCATGAGCAGTTCTTC
TRBJ1-2 . TRBD1 TRBV5-1 CASSLDQGGYGYTF TGCGCCAGCAGCTTGGATCAGGGGGGCTATGGCTACACCTTC
TRBJ2-5 few TRBD2 TRBV6-1 CASSPSGFAETQYF TGTGCCAGCAGCCCTAGCGGGTTTGCGGAGACCCAGTACTTC